This T cell receptor beta chain was observed in a study of cytomegalovirus exposure and HLA in healthy donors. Study-wide points: Later analysis placed DRB1 highest and HLA-C lowest in TCR association rates, which differed by HLA locus. Analyses of presence and absence presupposed an approximately uniform sequencing depth across donors. Specific recognition of CMV antigens was confirmed in vitro for a few chains (all CMV-associated).

Amplification used 60 Vbeta primers and 13 Jbeta primers. Sequenced by immunoSEQ multiplex PCR; TCRdb stores in-frame clones only, minus some. The profile shows about 130,000 clones, 10% of them singletons. This clone appeared a few times. Antigen specificity is unknown. Germline-derived CDR1 and CDR2 are LNHNV and YYDKDF (reference sequence). CDR3 length: 14 amino acids. J is TRBJ1-5 and V is TRBV15, with D perhaps TRBD1 (6 bases). The DNA matches TRBJ2-3 better at its end, which makes the J call doubtful. The specimen was PBMCs. This sequence originates from a woman aged 18-35 years in good health and CMV-seropositive. The DNA of the CDR3 is TGTGCCACCAGCACGAACAGGGAGTTTCAGCCCCAGTATTTT. This codes for CATSTNREFQPQYF.